This T cell receptor beta chain was documented in a study of CD8+CD57+ T cells in acquired aplastic anemia. Study background: DNA recovered from sorted CD4+ and CD8+ cells had a mean of about 3.5 ug.

TCR beta VDJ combinations and CDR3 sequences were profiled from genomic DNA. TCRdb reprocessed the reads via MiXCR and lists one record per CDR3 protein. The top ten hold roughly 1.2% of the sample, which has 250,000 to 350,000 distinct CDR3 sequences, under 60% seen once. This clonotype was counted many times. As yet, its antigen is unknown. Study outcomes and limitations: Patients and controls were found to share 25 to 35 CD8+ CDR3 sequences.

Those patients picked for sequencing had displayed CD8+CD57+ cell expansion on flow cytometry. Severe acquired aplastic anemia was present in every patient. Each patient gave a blood sample that was collected before any therapy had been received. The sequencing sample was made of sorted CD4+, CD8+, or CD8+CD57+ T cells (not recorded which) from PBMCs. This TCR was recovered from a human donor with aplastic anemia.

CDR3 region: CSVGGGLPGGTEAFF. CDR3 nucleotides: TGCAGCGTTGGTGGAGGGCTGCCGGGGGGCACTGAAGCTTTCTTT. The gene calls are TRBV29-1 and TRBJ1-1; weak D call: TRBD1 (5 bases). The CDR3 runs to 15 residues. CDR1 SQVTM and CDR2 ANQGSEA come from the germline V gene. V was shortened by 4 bases and J by 4 bases, with 19 bases between the two germline ends.